These T cell receptor beta chains were read from a single sample in a study of blood T cell repertoires in COVID-19. Assay used: immunoSEQ multiplex PCR; TCRdb lists only in-frame clones, some missing. This table has 82,000 or so clones, approximately 90% appearing once. What was sequenced was PBMCs or T cells enriched from blood (not recorded which). The receptors derive from a woman aged 45-60 years with acute COVID-19. The CDR3 runs from the conserved cysteine through the conserved F or W. The order of the fields is J gene, D gene, V gene, clone size, CDR3 protein, CDR3 DNA. D genes are given only for firm matches. Clone size is shown for a subset of rows, as once, few, many or a class of expanded clone.

TRBJ1-1,-,TRBV5-1,once,CASSLGHQETEAFF,TGCGCCAGCAGTCTGGGACATCAGGAAACTGAAGCTTTCTTT
TRBJ1-1,-,TRBV4-3,-,CASSQGGGRENTEAFF,TGCGCCAGCAGCCAAGGAGGGGGTCGGGAGAACACTGAAGCTTTCTTT
TRBJ2-1,TRBD2,TRBV10-3,-,CAISDISGRSNEQFF,TGTGCCATCAGTGATATTAGCGGGAGGTCAAATGAGCAGTTCTTC
TRBJ2-7,TRBD2,TRBV6-2/TRBV6-3,-,CASSTPGLAGYPYEQYF,TGTGCCAGCAGTACTCCCGGACTAGCGGGTTATCCCTACGAGCAGTACTTC
TRBJ1-5,-,TRBV21-1,-,CASSGGYKDRGRSNQPQHF,TGTGCCAGCAGCGGAGGATACAAGGACAGGGGGCGAAGCAATCAGCCCCAGCATTTT
TRBJ2-7,TRBD1,TRBV5-1,few,CASSTGQGGDEQYF,TGCGCCAGCAGCACGGGACAGGGCGGGGACGAGCAGTACTTC
TRBJ2-5,-,TRBV19,once,CASRNRGEETQYF,TGTGCCAGCCGAAACCGGGGAGAGGAGACCCAGTACTTC
TRBJ1-2,-,TRBV7-8,-,CASSPLRGTNYGYTF,TGTGCCAGCAGCCCTCTCCGGGGGACTAACTATGGCTACACCTTC
TRBJ1-2,TRBD1,TRBV7-2,-,CASSPNWDRGRGYTF,TGTGCCAGCAGCCCAAACTGGGACAGGGGACGGGGCTACACCTTC
TRBJ1-1,TRBD1,TRBV7-8,-,CASSFSPDRGLNTEAFF,TGTGCCAGCAGCTTTTCCCCCGACAGGGGGCTGAACACTGAAGCTTTCTTT
TRBJ2-7,-,TRBV4-2,-,CASSQSTEPSYEQYF,TGTGCCAGCAGCCAGTCAACCGAGCCTTCGTACGAGCAGTACTTC
TRBJ2-2,-,TRBV18,once,CASSPLTANTGELFF,TGTGCCAGCTCACCACTGACAGCGAACACCGGGGAGCTGTTTTTT
TRBJ2-2,-,TRBV5-5,-,CASSLAVVNTGELFF,TGTGCCAGCAGCTTGGCAGTGGTGAACACCGGGGAGCTGTTTTTT
TRBJ1-2,-,TRBV19,-,CASSKGNYGYTF,TGTGCCAGTAGTAAGGGGAACTATGGCTACACCTTC
TRBJ2-6,TRBD2,TRBV11-3,-,CASSPGGTGANVLTF,TGTGCCAGCAGCCCCGGGGGGACTGGGGCCAACGTCCTGACTTTC
TRBJ1-2,-,TRBV27,-,CASSLGYGDGYTF,TGTGCCAGCAGTTTAGGGTATGGAGATGGCTACACCTTC
TRBJ1-1,-,TRBV18,-,CASSPTGSGGSAEAFF,TGTGCCAGCTCACCAACGGGATCGGGGGGCAGTGCTGAAGCTTTCTTT
TRBJ2-1,TRBD2,TRBV5-8,-,CASSRDYQSYNEQFF,TGTGCCAGCAGCCGGGACTACCAATCCTACAATGAGCAGTTCTTC
TRBJ2-3,-,TRBV7-2,-,CASSPLGGTTDTQYF,TGTGCCAGCAGCCCGTTGGGGGGAACCACAGATACGCAGTATTTT
TRBJ1-1,TRBD1,TRBV19,once,CASSNRDRANTEAFF,TGTGCCAGTAGTAACCGGGACAGGGCGAACACTGAAGCTTTCTTT
TRBJ2-3,-,TRBV5-1,-,CASSFPGSSQQYF,TGCGCCAGCAGCTTCCCCGGGTCTAGCCAGCAGTATTTT
TRBJ1-5,-,TRBV30,few,CAWSKTRGQPQHF,TGTGCCTGGAGCAAAACCAGGGGTCAGCCCCAGCATTTT
TRBJ1-2,TRBD1,TRBV6-5,-,CASSQDRRYGYTF,TGTGCCAGCAGCCAGGACAGGCGCTATGGCTACACCTTC
TRBJ2-7,-,TRBV5-4,few,CASSKGANSYEQYF,TGTGCCAGCAGTAAAGGGGCGAACTCCTACGAGCAGTACTTC
TRBJ1-4,TRBD1,TRBV14,-,CASSRGEQGAGEKLFF,TGTGCCAGCAGCCGGGGAGAACAGGGGGCTGGTGAAAAACTGTTTTTT
TRBJ2-7,-,TRBV28,-,CASSTAYEQYF,TGTGCCAGCAGTACAGCCTACGAGCAGTACTTC
TRBJ2-3,-,TRBV30,-,CAWTVTEDTQYF,TGTGCCTGGACCGTCACAGAAGATACGCAGTATTTT
TRBJ2-5,-,TRBV6-2/TRBV6-3,-,CASSDLRGETQYF,TGTGCCAGCAGTGACCTGAGAGGAGAGACCCAGTACTTC
TRBJ1-1,TRBD1,TRBV5-6,-,CASSQPGTGLNTEAFF,TGTGCCAGCAGCCAACCCGGGACAGGGTTGAACACTGAAGCTTTCTTT
TRBJ1-5,-,TRBV6-5,-,CASNPAGGNQPQHF,TGTGCCAGCAACCCGGCGGGGGGCAATCAGCCCCAGCATTTT
TRBJ2-5,TRBD2,TRBV7-9,-,CASSLLGLAEETQYF,TGTGCCAGCAGCTTGTTGGGACTAGCGGAAGAGACCCAGTACTTC
TRBJ1-6,-,TRBV7-8,-,CASSLGRSENSPLHF,TGTGCCAGCAGCTTAGGCCGTTCGGAGAATTCACCCCTCCACTTT
TRBJ2-2,TRBD2,TRBV7-2,-,CASSLRAGGPTGELFF,TGTGCCAGCAGCCTAAGGGCGGGAGGGCCGACCGGGGAGCTGTTTTTT
TRBJ2-1,TRBD2,TRBV7-6,-,CASSSISGTSGEQFF,TGTGCCAGCAGCTCGATATCCGGGACTAGCGGCGAGCAGTTCTTC
TRBJ1-2,TRBD1,TRBV5-4,-,CASSSRDRDGYTF,TGTGCCAGCAGCTCCCGGGACAGAGATGGCTACACCTTC
TRBJ2-1,TRBD2,TRBV10-3,-,CAGQASGDNEQFF,TGTGCCGGTCAAGCTAGCGGGGACAATGAGCAGTTCTTC
TRBJ2-7,TRBD2,TRBV10-2,-,CASSDLLAGTGGTSYEQYF,TGCGCCAGCAGTGACTTGCTAGCGGGTACCGGAGGGACCTCCTACGAGCAGTACTTC
TRBJ1-5,-,TRBV6-5,-,CASSYSGWGGQPQHF,TGTGCCAGCAGTTACTCAGGGTGGGGGGGACAGCCCCAGCATTTT
TRBJ2-1,TRBD2,TRBV20-1,-,CSASGGLAGPLNEQFF,TGCAGTGCTAGTGGGGGACTAGCGGGACCTTTAAATGAGCAGTTCTTC
TRBJ2-3,TRBD1,TRBV13,-,CASSLSSGQGLTDTQYF,TGTGCCAGCAGCTTGTCATCGGGACAGGGGCTCACAGATACGCAGTATTTT
TRBJ1-1,-,TRBV7-3,-,CASSFFAGTEAFF,TGTGCCAGCAGCTTCTTCGCGGGAACTGAAGCTTTCTTT
TRBJ2-1,TRBD2,TRBV7-2,-,CASSLDGLAGNSGEQFF,TGTGCCAGCAGCTTAGATGGACTAGCGGGTAATTCCGGAGAGCAGTTCTTC
TRBJ1-1,-,TRBV9,-,CASSVGVQTGDTEAFF,TGTGCCAGCAGCGTAGGGGTCCAAACAGGAGACACTGAAGCTTTCTTT
TRBJ2-2,TRBD2,TRBV19,-,CASIPTSGRDTGELFF,TGTGCCAGTATCCCCACTAGCGGGAGAGACACCGGGGAGCTGTTTTTT
TRBJ1-1,-,TRBV6-5,-,CASSYSGGFSTEAFF,TGTGCCAGCAGTTACTCTGGCGGGTTTAGCACTGAAGCTTTCTTT